This entry is about one TCR beta chain. Its antigen remains unidentified. Repertoires were generated with immunoSEQ multiplex PCR, while TCRdb's copy carries only in-frame clones and drops some. The sample shows fewer than 15,000 clones, about three quarters of them seen only once. This sample was included in a study of chemoradiotherapy in HPV16-positive cancers. CDR1 and CDR2 from the germline V gene are WSHSY and SAAADI. The CDR3 covers 12 residues. Trimming cost V 6 bases and J 2 bases; bases outside gene matches: 0. Overall study results and limits: Candidate HPV-specific clones and E7-related TCR motifs grew in tumor during treatment.

The source of this sequence is a human donor with HPV-associated anogenital cancer. The chain employs TRBV10-2 and TRBJ2-7; 8 bases are a match to TRBD1. This material was obtained from a patient who underwent chemoradiotherapy. In DNA, the CDR3 is TGCGCCAGCAGGACAGGGGCCTACGAGCAGTACTTC. The encoded protein is CASRTGAYEQYF.